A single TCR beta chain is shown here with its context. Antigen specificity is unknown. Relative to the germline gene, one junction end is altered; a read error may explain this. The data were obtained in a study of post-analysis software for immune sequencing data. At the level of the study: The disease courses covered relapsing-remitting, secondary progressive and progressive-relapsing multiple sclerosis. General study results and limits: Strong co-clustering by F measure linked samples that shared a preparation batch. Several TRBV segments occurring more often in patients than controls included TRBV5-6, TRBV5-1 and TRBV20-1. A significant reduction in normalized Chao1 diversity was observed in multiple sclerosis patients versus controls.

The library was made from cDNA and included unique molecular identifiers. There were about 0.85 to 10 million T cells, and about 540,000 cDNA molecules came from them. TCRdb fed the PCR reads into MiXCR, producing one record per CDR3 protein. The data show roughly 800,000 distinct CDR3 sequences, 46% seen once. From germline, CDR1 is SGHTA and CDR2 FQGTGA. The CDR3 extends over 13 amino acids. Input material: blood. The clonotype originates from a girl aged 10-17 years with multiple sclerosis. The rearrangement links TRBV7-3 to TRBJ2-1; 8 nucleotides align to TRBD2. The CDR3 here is CAGSSSSGSGVFF. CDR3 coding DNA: TGTGCCGGCAGCTCCTCCAGCGGGAGTGGTGTGTTCTTC.